The rows below give T cell receptor beta chains drawn from one sample of a study of cytomegalovirus exposure and HLA in healthy donors. Libraries were prepared by immunoSEQ multiplex PCR; TCRdb keeps only in-frame clonotypes and omits some of them. The repertoire has 150,000 to 250,000 clones, around 80% of them found once; the top ten carry 1.9%. The sequencing input was PBMCs. The receptor set was obtained from a man aged 30-40 years in good health and CMV-seronegative. Both conserved end residues are part of each CDR3. D genes are given only for firm matches. Part of the rows lack a size; the others show once, few, many or a class for expanded clones.

clone_size j_call cdr3_length d_call v_call cdr3_nt cdr3_aa
NA TRBJ2-1 18 TRBD2 TRBV5-1 TGCGCCAGCAGCTTGGCCACCGGGACTAGCGGGTATTACAATGAGCAGTTCTTC CASSLATGTSGYYNEQFF
NA TRBJ2-7 11 NA TRBV6-5 TGTGCCAGCAGTCTCGGGGACGAGCAGTACTTC CASSLGDEQYF
NA TRBJ2-3 14 NA TRBV11-2 TGTGCCAGCAGCCCGGGGGATTCCACAGATACGCAGTATTTT CASSPGDSTDTQYF
NA TRBJ2-7 15 NA TRBV19 TGTGCCAGTAGTCCCCGCAGGGGGGTGAAGAACGAGCAGTACTTC CASSPRRGVKNEQYF
NA TRBJ1-1 18 TRBD1 TRBV5-8 TGTGCCAGCAGCTTGGCCTGGACAGGGACTATGGTGAACACTGAAGCTTTCTTT CASSLAWTGTMVNTEAFF
NA TRBJ1-4 15 TRBD1 TRBV5-5 TGTGCCAGCAGCGGGACAGGTGGATCTAATGAAAAACTGTTTTTT CASSGTGGSNEKLFF
NA TRBJ2-7 16 TRBD1 TRBV7-9 TGTGCCAGCAGCTTAGACAGGGACAGGAGGCCCTACGAGCAGTACTTC CASSLDRDRRPYEQYF
NA TRBJ2-7 15 TRBD1 TRBV2 TGTGCCTTCAGGCGGGGACAGGGGGCGATCTACGAGCAGTACTTC CAFRRGQGAIYEQYF
NA TRBJ2-7 13 NA TRBV5-6 TGTGCCAGCAGCTTCTACGGCTACTACGAGCAGTACTTC CASSFYGYYEQYF
NA TRBJ2-7 14 NA TRBV29-1 TGCAGCGTTGTTCCGACAGGCCTTGGGGACGAGCAGTACTTC CSVVPTGLGDEQYF
NA TRBJ2-1 16 NA TRBV7-8 TGTGCCAGCAGTATTGGGGCAGTGTCTCTATACAATGAGCAGTTCTTC CASSIGAVSLYNEQFF
NA TRBJ2-1 19 TRBD2 TRBV18 TGTGCCAGCTCACGAAGAGGACTAGCGGGGGAGCTGAACTACAATGAGCAGTTCTTC CASSRRGLAGELNYNEQFF
few TRBJ1-5 16 TRBD1 TRBV27 TGTGCCAGCAGTCCGAGGGGACAGTATAGCAATCAGCCCCAGCATTTT CASSPRGQYSNQPQHF
NA TRBJ2-7 14 NA TRBV4-1 TGCGCCAGCAGCCAAATTGCAGTCTCCTACGAGCAGTACTTC CASSQIAVSYEQYF
NA TRBJ2-7 14 TRBD2 TRBV10-1 TGCGCCAGCGGTCCTAGCGGGAGAGGATACGAGCAGTACTTC CASGPSGRGYEQYF
NA TRBJ1-2 13 TRBD1 TRBV6-1 TGTGCCAGCAGGACAGGGGGCGTAGATGGCTACACCTTC CASRTGGVDGYTF
NA TRBJ2-1 15 NA TRBV11-2 TGTGCCAGCAGCTTAGGGGTTAGAGGGTACAATGAGCAGTTCTTC CASSLGVRGYNEQFF
NA TRBJ1-3 16 TRBD1 TRBV28 TGTGCCAGCAGTCTTACCGGGACAGGGTCTGGAAACACCATATATTTT CASSLTGTGSGNTIYF
NA TRBJ2-7 13 NA TRBV5-1 TGCGCCAGCAGCTCGGCCGGTGGGAGCGAGCAGTACTTC CASSSAGGSEQYF
many TRBJ2-1 14 TRBD1 TRBV10-3 TGTGCCATCAGTGGGACAGGGGAGATAAATGAGCAGTTCTTC CAISGTGEINEQFF
NA TRBJ1-6 14 TRBD1 TRBV18 TGTGCCAGCTCACCGCAGGGGGCAGGGTCACCCCTCCACTTT CASSPQGAGSPLHF
NA TRBJ2-3 18 TRBD2 TRBV7-3 TGTGCCAGCAGCTTATCAGAAGCGGGAGGGGGCCGCGTAAATACGCAGTATTTT CASSLSEAGGGRVNTQYF